Following are 3 T cell receptor beta chains from one sample sequenced in a study of shared T cell receptors in the human thymus (dated by TCRdb to the early 2020s). Library preparation was by the immunoSEQ multiplex PCR assay. In its TCRdb copy, this immuneACCESS table keeps in-frame sequences only and misses some clones. Where compared with another copy, unresolved V genes explain less than half of these, and the others have no known cause. In all, the sample holds about 660,000 clones, and roughly 88% of those were seen once. Of the sample, 0.01% is held by the ten largest clones. These data also featured in a second study, about human thymus T cells.

The sequencing input was thymocytes. The receptors derive from a boy under three years old with a congenital heart defect. Donor details come from another sample of the same person, matched by shared clones.

The CDR3 DNA reads TGTGCCAGCAGCTTAATGGGAGGTCCAGGCACCATATATTTT. Protein: CASSLMGGPGTIYF. This chain connects TRBV11-2 to TRBJ1-3; D gene uncertain. Germline V CDR1 and CDR2: SGHAT, FQNNGV. Trimming removed 2 bases at V and 9 bases at J, with 14 bases between. CDR3 length: 14 residues.

The rearrangement links TRBV27 to TRBJ2-3, with D hard to call. CDR1 and CDR2 from the germline V gene are MNHEY and SMNVEV (reference sequence). CDR3 length equals 17 residues. Trimming removed 3 bases at V and 1 base at J, with 17 bases between. The CDR3 region has the DNA TGTGCCAGCAGTTTCTCCCGCGGAGCGTTGGGCACAGATACGCAGTATTTT. Translating it yields CASSFSRGALGTDTQYF.

The chain carries TRBV28 and TRBJ2-7; 9 nucleotides align to TRBD2. CDR3 length: 17 amino acids. The germline gives CDR1 MDHEN, CDR2 SYDVKM. V lost 5 bases, J lost 0 bases, and 11 bases stayed unmatched. As DNA, the CDR3 is TGTGCCAGCAGTCTCCATGGAGCGGGAGGTTTCTCCTACGAGCAGTACTTC. As protein: CASSLHGAGGFSYEQYF.